Below are 18 T cell receptor beta chains sequenced from a single sample in a study of technical replicates of blood from four donors. Some clones are missing from TCRdb's copy, which holds only in-frame ones; the method was immunoSEQ multiplex PCR. The table shows roughly 70,000 clones, with about 97% occurring only once. The source material was T cells isolated from PBMCs. These TCRs come from a human donor in good health.

V is TRBV5-1 and J is TRBJ1-1; TRBD1 aligns across 9 bases. Per the germline V gene, CDR1 is SGHRS and CDR2 is YFSETQ. The CDR3 loop spans 15 amino acids. After removal of 5 bases from V and 1 base from J, the junction contained 6 bases not matched to a gene. CDR3 protein: CASRYRDRENTEAFF. The CDR3 DNA reads TGCGCCAGCAGATACCGGGACAGGGAGAACACTGAAGCTTTCTTT.

This chain connects TRBV18 to TRBJ2-7, with D possibly matching TRBD1 (5 bases). V was pared by 1 base and J by 5 bases, with 15 bases between. The CDR3 spans 15 residues. CDR1 KGHSH and CDR2 LQKENI come from the germline V gene. The DNA of the CDR3 is TGTGCCAGCTCACCACAGGAAAACAGGATAAACGAGCAGTACTTC. Encoded protein: CASSPQENRINEQYF.

The chain combines TRBV2 with TRBJ2-1; D may be TRBD2 (6 bases). The V end lost 11 bases, the J end lost 5 bases, and 13 bases lay between the germline ends. The CDR3 contains 12 residues. The germline gives CDR1 SNHLY, CDR2 FYNNEI. CDR3 DNA sequence: TGTGCCGGCCGGGACTCGCACAATGAGCAGTTCTTC. This codes for CAGRDSHNEQFF.

V and J are TRBV7-2 and TRBJ2-5; D is unclear. From germline, CDR1 is SGHTA and CDR2 FQGNSA. This CDR3 comprises 15 residues. Trimming shortened V by 5 bases and J by 7 bases, and 20 bases separated the two germline ends. The CDR3 protein is CASSLNLFSLGTQYF. The CDR3 nucleotides are TGTGCCAGCAGCCTCAATTTGTTTAGCTTGGGGACCCAGTACTTC.

The genes are TRBV4-1 and TRBJ2-7, with a weak D call TRBD1 (5 bases). Between the trimmed V and J ends, which lost 0 bases and 3 bases, there was a span of 9 bases. The CDR3 spans 14 residues. Germline V gene sequence: CDR1 MGHRA, CDR2 YSYEKL. The CDR3 DNA follows: TGCGCCAGCAGCCAAGAAAGGGGAATCTACGAGCAGTACTTC. This encodes CASSQERGIYEQYF.

V and J are TRBV19 and TRBJ2-3, with a weak D call TRBD1 (6 bases). V was clipped by 3 bases and J by 2 bases, with 12 bases between them. CDR1 and CDR2 (germline): LNHDA, SQIVND (reference sequence). This CDR3 contains 15 residues. The CDR3 reads CASSMGAGDTDTQYF. DNA of the CDR3: TGTGCCAGTAGTATGGGGGCAGGCGACACAGATACGCAGTATTTT.

This clone was observed a single time. The chain uses TRBV18 and TRBJ2-5, with TRBD2 identical over 7 bases. The CDR3 length is 16 residues. The V segment lost 3 bases and the J segment 0 bases; nucleotides outside the gene matches: 7. The V gene's germline CDR1 is KGHSH and CDR2 LQKENI. The chain's CDR3 is CASSPTGGPYQETQYF. As DNA, the CDR3 is TGTGCCAGCTCACCGACGGGGGGTCCGTACCAAGAGACCCAGTACTTC.

The V gene is TRBV5-4, the J gene TRBJ1-2; no clear D. V lost 3 bases to trimming and J lost 8 bases, with 8 bases between them. The CDR3 totals 11 residues. Germline loops: CDR1 SGHNT, CDR2 YYREEE (reference sequence). This chain's CDR3 is CASSSSGGYTF. CDR3 DNA: TGTGCCAGCAGCTCTAGTGGGGGCTACACCTTC. Drawing the rest from reference TRBV5-4 and TRBJ1-2, the complete variable domain is ETGVTQSPTHLIKTRGQQVTLRCSSQSGHNTVSWYQQALGQGPQFIFQYYREEENGRGNFPPRFSGLQFPNYSSELNVNALELDDSALYLCASSSSGGYTFGSGTRLTVV.

This chain uses TRBV18 with TRBJ2-3, with TRBD1 identical over 10 bases. The ends lost 9 bases at V and 3 bases at J; junction bases unmatched: 9. CDR1 is KGHSH and CDR2 is LQKENI in the germline V gene. This CDR3 is built from 15 residues. CDR3 sequence: CASRGDRGTTDTQYF. CDR3 in DNA: TGTGCCAGTAGAGGGGACAGGGGAACAACAGATACGCAGTATTTT.

The chain has TRBV10-1 and TRBJ1-3; 9 bases align to TRBD1. J gave up 3 bases and V 6 bases, and 6 bases lay outside the gene matches. The CDR3 covers 15 residues. Germline values: CDR1 WNHNN, CDR2 SYGVQD (reference sequence). CDR3 in DNA: TGCGCCAGCAGGGTAAACAGGGGGCATGGAAACACCATATATTTT. Encoded protein: CASRVNRGHGNTIYF.

The V and J genes are TRBV10-3 and TRBJ1-1; D is unclear. The CDR3 totals 15 residues. V was pared by 2 bases and J by 5 bases, with 15 bases between. CDR1 and CDR2 (germline): ENHRY, SYGVKD. The CDR3 coding sequence is TGTGCCATCAGTGAGAGTGTCGGGTTTGGGACTGAAGCTTTCTTT. It codes for CAISESVGFGTEAFF.

The rearrangement uses TRBV27 and TRBJ2-5; the match to TRBD2 covers 10 bases. The V gene end was trimmed by 1 base and the J gene end by 4 bases; junction bases not matched to a gene: 12. The CDR3 runs 18 residues. The germline CDR1 and CDR2 sequences are MNHEY and SMNVEV (reference sequence). CDR3 nucleotide sequence: TGTGCCAGCAGTTTATTAAGCCCTCTAGCGGGGGAATTAGAGACCCAGTACTTC. It codes for CASSLLSPLAGELETQYF.

V and J are TRBV19 and TRBJ1-4; 9 bases are a match to TRBD1. This CDR3 spans 15 amino acids. Trimming removed 3 bases from V and 8 bases from J; junction bases left unmatched: 7. Germline loops: CDR1 LNHDA, CDR2 SQIVND (reference sequence). In DNA, the CDR3 is TGTGCCAGTAGTATGATGGGACAGGGATCGGAAAAACTGTTTTTT. It translates to CASSMMGQGSEKLFF.

V and J are TRBV7-2 and TRBJ2-7, with 11 bases fitting TRBD2. Germline-derived CDR1 and CDR2 are SGHTA and FQGNSA. V trimming: 1 base; J trimming: 2 bases; junction bases outside the gene matches: 4. The CDR3 consists of 16 residues. The CDR3, as DNA: TGTGCCAGCAGCTTAGAGGGACTAGCGGACACCTACGAGCAGTACTTC. It is translated as CASSLEGLADTYEQYF.

V is TRBV7-7 and J is TRBJ1-2; D ambiguous. The germline gives CDR1 SSHAT, CDR2 FNYEAQ (reference sequence). V was clipped by 0 bases and J by 7 bases, with 18 bases between them. The CDR3 contains 16 residues. The CDR3 here is CASSLASFGEEVGYTF. For the CDR3, the DNA is TGTGCCAGCAGCTTAGCGTCCTTCGGGGAGGAGGTTGGCTACACCTTC.

The rearrangement uses TRBV25-1 and TRBJ1-5; D remains ambiguous. V lost 7 bases, J lost 5 bases, and 15 bases lay in between. Germline V gene lookup returns CDR1 MGHDK and CDR2 SYGVNS. CDR3 length: 14 amino acids. The CDR3 loop is CASILEGHYQPQHF. The CDR3 bases are TGTGCCAGCATTCTAGAGGGCCATTATCAGCCCCAGCATTTT.

The chain recombines TRBV4-1 with TRBJ2-6, with D tentatively TRBD1 (5 bases). The CDR3 length is 17 residues. Germline V CDR1 and CDR2: MGHRA, YSYEKL. Trimming removed 2 bases from V and 0 bases from J, with 11 bases in between. The CDR3 sequence is CASSQYFDSSGANVLTF. The CDR3 nucleotides read TGCGCCAGCAGCCAATACTTCGACAGCTCTGGGGCCAACGTCCTGACTTTC.

In DNA form, the CDR3 reads TGTGCCACCGGGGGCAATGAGCAGTTCTTC. This translates into CATGGNEQFF. The rearrangement links TRBV10-3 to TRBJ2-1, with D possibly matching TRBD2 (6 bases). Trimming took off 10 bases at V and 6 bases at J, with 7 bases between the two ends. The CDR3 totals 10 residues. From germline, CDR1 is ENHRY and CDR2 SYGVKD.